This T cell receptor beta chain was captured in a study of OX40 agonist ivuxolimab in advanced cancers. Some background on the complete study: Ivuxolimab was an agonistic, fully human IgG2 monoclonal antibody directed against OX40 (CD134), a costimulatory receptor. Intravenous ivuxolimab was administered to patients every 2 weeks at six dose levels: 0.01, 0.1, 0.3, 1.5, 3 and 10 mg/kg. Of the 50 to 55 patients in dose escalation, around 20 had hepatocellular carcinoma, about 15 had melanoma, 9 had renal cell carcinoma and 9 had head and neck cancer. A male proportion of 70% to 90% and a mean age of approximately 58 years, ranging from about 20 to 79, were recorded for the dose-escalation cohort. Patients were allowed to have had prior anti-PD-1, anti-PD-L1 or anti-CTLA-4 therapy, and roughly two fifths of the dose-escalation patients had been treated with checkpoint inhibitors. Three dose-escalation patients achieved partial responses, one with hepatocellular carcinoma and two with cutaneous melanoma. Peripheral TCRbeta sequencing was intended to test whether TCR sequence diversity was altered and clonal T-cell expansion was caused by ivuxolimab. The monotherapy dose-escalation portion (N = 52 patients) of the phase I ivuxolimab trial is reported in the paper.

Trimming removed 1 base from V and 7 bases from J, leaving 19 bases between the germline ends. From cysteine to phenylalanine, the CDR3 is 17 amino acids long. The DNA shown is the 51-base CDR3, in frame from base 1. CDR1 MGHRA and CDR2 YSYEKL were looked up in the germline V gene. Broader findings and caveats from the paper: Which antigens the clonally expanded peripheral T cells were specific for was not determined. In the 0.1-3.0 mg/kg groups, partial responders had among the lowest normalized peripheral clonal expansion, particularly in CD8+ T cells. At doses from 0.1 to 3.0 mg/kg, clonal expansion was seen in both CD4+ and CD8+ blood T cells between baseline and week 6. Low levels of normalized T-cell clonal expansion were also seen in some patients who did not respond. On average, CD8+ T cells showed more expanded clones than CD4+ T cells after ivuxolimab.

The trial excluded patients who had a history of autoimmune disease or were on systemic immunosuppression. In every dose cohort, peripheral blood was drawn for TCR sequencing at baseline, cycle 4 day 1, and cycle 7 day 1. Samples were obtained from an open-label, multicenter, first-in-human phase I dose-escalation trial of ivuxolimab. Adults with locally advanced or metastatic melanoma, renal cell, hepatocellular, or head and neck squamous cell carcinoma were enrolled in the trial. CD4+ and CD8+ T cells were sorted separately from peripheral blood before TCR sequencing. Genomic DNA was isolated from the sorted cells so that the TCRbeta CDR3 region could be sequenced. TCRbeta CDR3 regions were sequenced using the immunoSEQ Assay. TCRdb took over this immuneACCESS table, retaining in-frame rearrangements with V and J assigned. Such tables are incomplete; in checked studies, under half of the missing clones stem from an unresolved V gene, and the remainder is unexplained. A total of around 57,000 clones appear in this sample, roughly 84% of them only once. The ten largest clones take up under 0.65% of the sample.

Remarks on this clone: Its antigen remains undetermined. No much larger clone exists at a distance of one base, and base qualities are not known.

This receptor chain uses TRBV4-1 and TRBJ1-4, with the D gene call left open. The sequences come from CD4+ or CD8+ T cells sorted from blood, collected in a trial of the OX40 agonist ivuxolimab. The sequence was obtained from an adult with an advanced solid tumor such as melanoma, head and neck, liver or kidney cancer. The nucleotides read TGCGCCAGCAGCCAAGTGCTTTCGAGAAGGGATGTTGAAAAACTGTTTTTT. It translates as CASSQVLSRRDVEKLFF.